This TCR beta chain stems from a study of response to subunit inactivated influenza vaccine. A single record per CDR3 protein comes from TCRdb applying MiXCR to the RT-PCR reads. The table lists 860,000 or so distinct CDR3 sequences, around 20% of them singletons. Per the germline V gene, CDR1 is MNHEY and CDR2 is SMNVEV (reference sequence). Trimming took off 5 bases at V and 6 bases at J, with 17 bases between the two ends. The CDR3 contains 14 residues. This chain links TRBV27 with TRBJ2-7; weak D call: TRBD1 (5 bases). Sequenced material: PBMCs from blood, taken 5 days after vaccination. The sequence was collected from a man between 50 and 59 years old who received an inactivated influenza vaccine. CDR3 sequence reads: CASSPSRDFGEQYF. The CDR3 nucleotides are TGTGCCAGCAGTCCCTCCAGGGATTTCGGCGAGCAGTACTTC.